This TCR beta chain is drawn from a study of cytomegalovirus exposure and HLA in healthy donors. Points from the study as a whole: An analysis that was carried out later associated 15,000 to 20,000 TCR beta sequences with HLA alleles at 0.05 false discovery rate. Altogether, 150 to 200 TCR beta chains were recorded as cytomegalovirus-associated. Differences between HLA loci emerged in a later analysis of TCR association rates, with DRB1 most and HLA-C fewest.

The germline gives CDR1 KGHSH, CDR2 LQKENI. The CDR3 loop spans 13 amino acids. V was shortened by 3 bases and J by 5 bases, with 10 bases between the two germline ends. Note on this clone: Its target is unknown.

PCR primers comprised 60 Vbeta and 13 Jbeta primers. The assay was immunoSEQ multiplex PCR, and TCRdb's table has in-frame clones only and misses some. The sample yields over 100,000 clones, 70% seen once. The donors (healthy individuals) were bone marrow donors. The V call is TRBV18, the J call TRBJ2-5, with a tentative D call TRBD2 (6 bases). The material sequenced was PBMCs. The clonotype originates from a young man in good health and CMV-seropositive. The CDR3 reads CASSPGLQETQYF. In DNA form, the CDR3 reads TGTGCCAGCTCACCGGGACTTCAGGAGACCCAGTACTTC.